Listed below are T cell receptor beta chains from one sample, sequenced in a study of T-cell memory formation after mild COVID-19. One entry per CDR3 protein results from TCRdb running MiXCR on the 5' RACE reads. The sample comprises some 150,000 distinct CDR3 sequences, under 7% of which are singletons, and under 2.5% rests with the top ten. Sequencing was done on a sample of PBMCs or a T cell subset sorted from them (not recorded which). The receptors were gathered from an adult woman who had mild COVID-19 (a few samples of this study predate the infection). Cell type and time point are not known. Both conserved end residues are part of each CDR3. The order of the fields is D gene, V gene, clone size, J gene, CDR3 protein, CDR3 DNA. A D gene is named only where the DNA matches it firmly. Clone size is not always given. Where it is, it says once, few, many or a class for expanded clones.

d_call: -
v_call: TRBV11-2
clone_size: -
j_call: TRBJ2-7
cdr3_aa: CASSLDVQSYEQYF
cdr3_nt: TGTGCCAGCAGCTTAGATGTGCAGAGCTACGAGCAGTACTTC

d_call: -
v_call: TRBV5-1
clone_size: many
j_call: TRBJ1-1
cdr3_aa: CASSSAMSERTEAFF
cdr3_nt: TGCGCCAGCAGCTCTGCGATGAGCGAGAGGACTGAAGCTTTCTTT

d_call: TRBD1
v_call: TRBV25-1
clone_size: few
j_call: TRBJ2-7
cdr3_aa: CASSEPGTGNYEQYF
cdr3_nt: TGTGCCAGCAGTGAACCCGGGACAGGAAACTACGAGCAGTACTTC

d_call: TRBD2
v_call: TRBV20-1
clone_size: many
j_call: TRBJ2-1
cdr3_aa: CSASAPTSGNEQFF
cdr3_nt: TGCAGTGCTTCAGCCCCGACTAGCGGGAATGAGCAGTTCTTC

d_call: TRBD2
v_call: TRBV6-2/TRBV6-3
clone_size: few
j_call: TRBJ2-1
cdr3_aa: CASRGLAARSYNEQFF
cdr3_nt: TGTGCCAGCAGGGGACTAGCGGCCCGATCCTACAATGAGCAGTTCTTC

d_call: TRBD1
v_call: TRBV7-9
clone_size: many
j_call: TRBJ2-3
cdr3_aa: CASSFGQAADTQYF
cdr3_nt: TGTGCCAGCAGCTTTGGACAGGCTGCAGATACGCAGTATTTT

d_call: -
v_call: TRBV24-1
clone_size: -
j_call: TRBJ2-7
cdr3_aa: CATSDFEGGKYEQYF
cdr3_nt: TGTGCCACCAGTGATTTCGAGGGGGGGAAATACGAGCAGTACTTC

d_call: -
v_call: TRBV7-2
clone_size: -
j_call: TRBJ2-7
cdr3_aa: CASSTRPGRDLSYEQYF
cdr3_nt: TGTGCCAGCAGCACACGACCCGGGAGAGACCTCTCCTACGAGCAGTACTTC

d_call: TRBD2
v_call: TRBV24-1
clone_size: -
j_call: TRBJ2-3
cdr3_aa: CATSDGTSGRIGDTQYF
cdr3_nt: TGTGCCACCAGTGACGGCACTAGCGGGAGAATAGGAGATACGCAGTATTTT

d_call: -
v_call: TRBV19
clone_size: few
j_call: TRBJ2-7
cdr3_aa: CASSNEGNYEQYF
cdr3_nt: TGTGCCAGTAGTAATGAAGGGAACTACGAGCAGTACTTC

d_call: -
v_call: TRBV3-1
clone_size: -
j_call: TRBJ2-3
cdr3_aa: CASSQRGGTGTDTQYF
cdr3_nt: TGTGCCAGCAGCCAAAGGGGGGGGACTGGCACAGATACGCAGTATTTT

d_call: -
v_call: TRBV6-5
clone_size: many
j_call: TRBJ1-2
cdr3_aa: CASSYSATPYGYTF
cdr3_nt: TGTGCCAGCAGTTACTCTGCCACCCCCTATGGCTACACCTTC

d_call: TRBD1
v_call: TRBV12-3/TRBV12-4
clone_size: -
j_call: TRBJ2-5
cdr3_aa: CASSLVIGRGQETQYF
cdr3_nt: TGTGCCAGCAGTTTGGTGATTGGCAGGGGGCAAGAGACCCAGTACTTC

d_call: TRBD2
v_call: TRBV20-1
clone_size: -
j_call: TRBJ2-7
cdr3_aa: CSARVDRLAGPTSSYEQYF
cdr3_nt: TGCAGTGCTAGAGTCGATCGACTAGCGGGACCAACAAGCTCCTACGAGCAGTACTTC

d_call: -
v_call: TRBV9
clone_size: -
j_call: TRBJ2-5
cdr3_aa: CASSVLGGGQETQYF
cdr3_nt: TGTGCCAGCAGCGTATTAGGAGGGGGGCAAGAGACCCAGTACTTC

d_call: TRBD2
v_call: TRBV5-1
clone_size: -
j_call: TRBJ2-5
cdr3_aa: CASSAGTIPETQYF
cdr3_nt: TGCGCCAGCAGCGCCGGGACTATTCCAGAGACCCAGTACTTC

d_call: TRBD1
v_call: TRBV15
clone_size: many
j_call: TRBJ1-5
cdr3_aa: CATSTGGAQPQHF
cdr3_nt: TGTGCCACCAGCACAGGGGGCGCTCAGCCCCAGCATTTT

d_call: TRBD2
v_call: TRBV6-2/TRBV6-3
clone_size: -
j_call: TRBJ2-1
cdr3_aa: CASSYPTSGSFHNEQFF
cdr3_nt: TGTGCCAGCAGTTACCCGACTAGCGGGAGTTTCCACAATGAGCAGTTCTTC

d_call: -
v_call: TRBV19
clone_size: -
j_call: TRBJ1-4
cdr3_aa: CATSPLRGGGEKLFF
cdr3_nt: TGTGCCACCTCCCCCCTGAGAGGGGGGGGCGAAAAACTGTTTTTT

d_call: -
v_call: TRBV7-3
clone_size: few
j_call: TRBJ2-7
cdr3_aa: CASSPPGMGVRHEQYF
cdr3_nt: TGTGCCAGCAGCCCCCCGGGGATGGGGGTTCGCCACGAGCAGTACTTC

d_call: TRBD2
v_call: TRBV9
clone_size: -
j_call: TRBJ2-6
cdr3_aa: CASSARGRERSGANVLTF
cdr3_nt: TGTGCCAGCAGCGCTCGTGGGAGGGAAAGATCTGGGGCCAACGTCCTGACTTTC

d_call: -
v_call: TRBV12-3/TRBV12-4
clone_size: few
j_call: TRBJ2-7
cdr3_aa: CASSLVFWSGDGAYEQYF
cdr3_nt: TGTGCCAGCAGTTTAGTTTTCTGGTCCGGGGACGGCGCCTACGAGCAGTACTTC

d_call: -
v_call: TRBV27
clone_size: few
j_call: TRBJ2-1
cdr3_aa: CASSLWGIEQFF
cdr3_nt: TGTGCCAGCAGTCTTTGGGGGATTGAGCAGTTCTTC

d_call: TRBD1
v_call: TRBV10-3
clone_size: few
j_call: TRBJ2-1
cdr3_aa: CAISDKGAQSYNEQFF
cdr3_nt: TGTGCCATCAGTGACAAGGGGGCGCAGTCCTACAATGAGCAGTTCTTC

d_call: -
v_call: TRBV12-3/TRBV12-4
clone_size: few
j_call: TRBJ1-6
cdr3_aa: CASSQRGAPGSPLHF
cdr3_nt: TGTGCCAGCAGTCAGAGGGGGGCCCCTGGTTCACCCCTCCACTTT

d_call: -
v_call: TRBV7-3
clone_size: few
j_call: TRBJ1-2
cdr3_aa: CASSPRGWGNSNYGYTF
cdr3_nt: TGTGCCAGCAGCCCGCGCGGGTGGGGAAACAGTAACTATGGCTACACCTTC

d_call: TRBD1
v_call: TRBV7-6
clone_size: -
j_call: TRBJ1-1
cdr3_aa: CASSLNRGEGTEAFF
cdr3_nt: TGTGCCAGCAGCTTAAACAGGGGGGAGGGCACTGAAGCTTTCTTT

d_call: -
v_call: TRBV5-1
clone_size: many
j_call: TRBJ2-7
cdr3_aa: CASSLETGLYEQYF
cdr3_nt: TGCGCCAGCAGCTTGGAGACTGGGCTATACGAGCAGTACTTC

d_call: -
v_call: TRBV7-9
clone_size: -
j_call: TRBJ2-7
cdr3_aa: CASSVGLSTYEQYF
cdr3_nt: TGTGCCAGCAGCGTCGGACTATCTACCTACGAGCAGTACTTC

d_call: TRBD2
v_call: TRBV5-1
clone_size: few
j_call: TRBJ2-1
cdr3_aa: CASSLSLAGGKNEQFF
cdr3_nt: TGCGCCAGCAGCTTGAGCCTAGCGGGGGGGAAGAATGAGCAGTTCTTC

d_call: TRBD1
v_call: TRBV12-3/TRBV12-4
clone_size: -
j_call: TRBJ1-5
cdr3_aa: CARSPDRGRGQPQHF
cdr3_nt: TGTGCCAGAAGCCCTGACAGGGGAAGAGGGCAGCCCCAGCATTTT

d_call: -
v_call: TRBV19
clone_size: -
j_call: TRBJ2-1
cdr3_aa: CASSIAGGTSANEQFF
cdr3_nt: TGTGCCAGTAGTATAGCTGGGGGGACTTCCGCCAATGAGCAGTTCTTC

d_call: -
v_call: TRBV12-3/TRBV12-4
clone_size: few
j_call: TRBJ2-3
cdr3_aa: CASRGMSTDTQYF
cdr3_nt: TGTGCCAGTAGGGGGATGAGCACAGATACGCAGTATTTT

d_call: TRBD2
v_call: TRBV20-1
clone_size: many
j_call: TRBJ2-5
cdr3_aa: CSALLAGGPAQETQYF
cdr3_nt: TGCAGTGCCTTACTAGCGGGGGGGCCGGCACAAGAGACCCAGTACTTC

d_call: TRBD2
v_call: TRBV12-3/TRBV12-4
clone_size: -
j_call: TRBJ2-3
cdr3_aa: CAISRGLEGRDTQYF
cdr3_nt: TGTGCCATCAGTAGGGGACTAGAAGGGCGGGATACGCAGTATTTT

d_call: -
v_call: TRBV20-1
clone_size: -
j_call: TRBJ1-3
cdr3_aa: CSARVDGRAGNTIYF
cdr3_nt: TGCAGTGCTAGAGTTGATGGCAGGGCTGGAAACACCATATATTTT

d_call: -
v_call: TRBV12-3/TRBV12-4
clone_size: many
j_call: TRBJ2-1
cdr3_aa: CASSLKDYYQYNEQFF
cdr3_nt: TGTGCCAGCAGTTTAAAGGACTACTACCAATACAATGAGCAGTTCTTC

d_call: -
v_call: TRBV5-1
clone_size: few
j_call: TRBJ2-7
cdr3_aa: CASSLATASYEQYF
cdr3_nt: TGCGCCAGCAGCTTGGCGACAGCCTCCTACGAGCAGTACTTC

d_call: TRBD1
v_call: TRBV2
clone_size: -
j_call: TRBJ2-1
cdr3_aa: CASSVTGTVYNEQFF
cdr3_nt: TGTGCCAGCAGTGTGACCGGGACAGTCTACAATGAGCAGTTCTTC

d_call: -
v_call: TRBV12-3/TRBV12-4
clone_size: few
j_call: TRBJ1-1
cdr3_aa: CASSPGPSRRPTEAFF
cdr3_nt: TGTGCCAGCAGCCCCGGGCCTTCCCGGAGGCCCACTGAAGCTTTCTTT

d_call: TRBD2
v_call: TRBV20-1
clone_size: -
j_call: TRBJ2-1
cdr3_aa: CSARDLRTSYDEQFF
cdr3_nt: TGCAGTGCTAGAGATCTCCGGACTAGCTACGATGAGCAGTTCTTC

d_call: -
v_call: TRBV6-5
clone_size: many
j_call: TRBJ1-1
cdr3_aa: CASSYSEVSGPEAFF
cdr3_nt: TGTGCCAGCAGTTACTCAGAGGTATCTGGACCTGAAGCTTTCTTT

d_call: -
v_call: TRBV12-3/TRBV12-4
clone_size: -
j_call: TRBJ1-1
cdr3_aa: CASSSQRGFAEAFF
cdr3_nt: TGTGCCAGCAGTTCCCAGAGGGGGTTCGCTGAAGCTTTCTTT

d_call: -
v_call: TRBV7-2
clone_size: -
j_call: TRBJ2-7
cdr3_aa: CASSDALIRGPYEQYF
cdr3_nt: TGTGCCAGCAGCGACGCCCTGATTCGGGGTCCCTACGAGCAGTACTTC

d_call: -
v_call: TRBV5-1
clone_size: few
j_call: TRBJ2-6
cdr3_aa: CASRPSSGANVLTF
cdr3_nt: TGCGCCAGCAGACCGAGCTCTGGGGCCAACGTCCTGACTTTC

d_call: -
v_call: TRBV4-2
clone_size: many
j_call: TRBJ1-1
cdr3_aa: CASSQSSSGGVRGTEAFF
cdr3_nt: TGTGCCAGCAGCCAAAGTTCCTCCGGCGGGGTCCGGGGGACTGAAGCTTTCTTT

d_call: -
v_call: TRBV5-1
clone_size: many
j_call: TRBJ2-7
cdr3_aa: CASSLAGLSYEQYF
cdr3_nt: TGCGCCAGCAGCTTGGCCGGGCTCTCCTACGAGCAGTACTTC

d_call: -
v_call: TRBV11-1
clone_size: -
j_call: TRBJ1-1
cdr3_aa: CASKFLTRGAEAFF
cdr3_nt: TGTGCCAGCAAGTTCCTCACCCGTGGCGCTGAAGCTTTCTTT

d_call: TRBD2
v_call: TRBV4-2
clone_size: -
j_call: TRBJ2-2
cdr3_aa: CASSQVKGLAGGGELFF
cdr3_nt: TGTGCCAGCAGCCAAGTAAAGGGACTAGCGGGGGGCGGGGAGCTGTTTTTT

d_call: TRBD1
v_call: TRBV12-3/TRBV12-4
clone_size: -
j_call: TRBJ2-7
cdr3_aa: CASSLGGTGYYEQYF
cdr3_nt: TGTGCCAGCAGTTTAGGCGGGACAGGGTACTACGAGCAGTACTTC

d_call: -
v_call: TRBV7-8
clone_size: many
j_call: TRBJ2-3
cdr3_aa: CASSLSALRGGGTDTQYF
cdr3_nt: TGTGCCAGCAGCTTATCAGCGCTGAGGGGGGGAGGTACAGATACGCAGTATTTT

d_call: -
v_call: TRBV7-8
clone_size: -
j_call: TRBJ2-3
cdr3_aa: CASSGPLTATSTDTQYF
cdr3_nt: TGTGCCAGCAGCGGGCCCTTGACGGCGACTAGCACAGATACGCAGTATTTT

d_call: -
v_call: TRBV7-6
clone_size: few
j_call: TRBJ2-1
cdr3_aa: CASSLAIPSSYNEQFF
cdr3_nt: TGTGCCAGCAGCTTAGCGATACCGAGCTCCTACAATGAGCAGTTCTTC

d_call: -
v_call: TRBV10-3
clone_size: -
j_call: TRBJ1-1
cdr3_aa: CAISEPPGTLNTEAFF
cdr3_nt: TGTGCCATCAGTGAGCCCCCCGGGACATTGAACACTGAAGCTTTCTTT

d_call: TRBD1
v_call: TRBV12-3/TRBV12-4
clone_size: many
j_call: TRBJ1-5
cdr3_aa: CASSLWTGGYQPQHF
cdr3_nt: TGTGCCAGCAGTTTATGGACAGGGGGTTATCAGCCCCAGCATTTT